Included here is one T cell receptor beta chain sequence, with context. Its antigen remains undetermined. Nothing much larger sits one base from this clone, and base qualities are not available. In total, roughly 670 healthy bone marrow donors made up the cohort. All cohort members were sampled while nominally healthy, although unrecorded immune exposures were likely present. The donor tested CMV seropositive and was one of the 289 seropositive cohort members. Each donor provided a peripheral blood sample, and peripheral blood mononuclear cells were used for TCR beta sequencing. The Qiagen DNeasy Blood Extraction Kit was used to extract genomic DNA from the blood cell samples. This sample stems from a study of cytomegalovirus exposure and HLA in healthy donors (dated by TCRdb to between 2016 and 2019). Study-level background: In an earlier analysis of around 540 of the donors, 276 Gb of sequence data and just under 120 million unique TCR beta sequences from about 180 million T cells were reported. Typing coverage varied by locus: roughly 629-630 donors for A, B, C, DRB1 and DQB1; approximately 560 for DQA1; around 610 for DPA1; 400 to 480 for DPB1. Donor age, sex, ethnicity and CMV serostatus were compiled together with the repertoire data. Besides the first cohort of 550 to 750 subjects, a separate validation cohort made up of 120 different subjects was used. In an earlier analysis of 587 of the donors, high-throughput TCR beta sequencing was used to judge whether each TCR beta V gene segment behaved as functional or pseudogenic. In a later analysis, previously published TCR beta repertoires from some 640 donors were re-analyzed and high-resolution HLA genotyping was added so that TCR occurrence patterns could be studied. A later genetic analysis used genome-wide SNP genotypes for about three fifths of the 666 donors, treating that subset as a discovery cohort. The study profiled the T cell repertoires of some 610 subjects by immunosequencing and related them to cytomegalovirus serostatus. To predict cytomegalovirus infection status, the study brought together high-throughput TCR immunosequencing, statistical association of individual TCRs with disease status, and machine learning. The study aimed to test whether cataloging public T cell receptors could reveal signatures of past pathogen exposure. Across some 400 genotyped donors of the cohort, an average of about 240,000 unique TCR beta nucleotide sequences per donor were sequenced, and roughly 20% of those sequences were non-productive. Among the roughly 370 genotyped donors, around 81% belonged to the genetic ancestry cluster associated with self-reported Caucasian donors. About 300 gigabases of sequencing data and tens of millions of unique TCR sequences were included in an early release covering about 700 HLA-typed donors. Every repertoire in the discovery cohort had been generated on one and the same sequencing platform. HLA typing covered class I and class II loci at four-digit resolution. Four to six DR-DQ haplotypes were handled as single units for association and clustering, since linkage in the cohort was strong. Rather than using new phenotypic data, the later analysis identified candidate immune exposures from TCR beta sequences and from how often those sequences occurred across donors. Results the study describes overall, beyond this receptor: Because counts were too low, 15 or so rarely observed V segments, including chromosome 9 orphons, were excluded from the earlier analysis of 587 of the donors. A few of the identified cytomegalovirus-associated TCR beta chains were confirmed in vitro to be specific for cytomegalovirus antigens. Across donors, most TCR sequences were observed very rarely, whereas some public TCRs were present in many individuals. According to a later analysis, most CMV-associated TCR beta chains appeared to be HLA-restricted, and the HLA associations seemed to be driven largely by CMV exposure. V-gene and J-gene trimming of TCR beta chains was associated with a missense DCLRE1C variant in a later genetic analysis, and the association was replicated in an independent cohort. Several of the top co-occurrence clusters appeared to be linked to parvovirus B19, influenza, CMV and Epstein-Barr virus, according to a later analysis. Compared with equally common non-associated chains, HLA-associated TCR beta chains in a later analysis were more clonally expanded and had lower generation probabilities. In a later analysis, TCR association rates were found to vary across HLA loci, with the most associated TCRs seen for DRB1 alleles and the fewest for HLA-C alleles. Only TCR beta chains were sequenced in this cohort, and the absence of alpha or paired-chain data limited detectable features. Correlated functional status among segregating V segments might be attributable to linkage disequilibrium, but an unknown experimental factor could not be ruled out. Some IMGT-functional V segments, including TRBV6-2 and TRBV6-3, could not be told apart with the 87-base-pair reads, so those segments were excluded. A later analysis associated about 18,000 TCR beta sequences with specific HLA alleles at a false discovery rate of 0.05. The classifier was reported to diagnose cytomegalovirus status with high specificity and sensitivity in both the original and validation cohorts. A total of fewer than 200 TCR beta chains were listed by the study as associated with cytomegalovirus. Sequencing depth was assumed to be roughly uniform across donors in the presence/absence analyses, though that assumption may not hold. According to the authors, the approach could potentially be generalized to other disease states and immunological phenotypes. In an earlier analysis of roughly 560 of the donors, most TCR beta V segments were observed in productive rearrangements about 87% or about 30% of the time, broadly matching IMGT annotations. A further reported finding was that TCR beta sequences accurately predicted the HLA-A and HLA-B alleles for most subjects in the first cohort. Compared with the roughly 600-donor mean, donors in an Asian-associated ancestry cluster had fewer N-insertions in productive TCRs, according to a later genetic analysis. HLA typing was unavailable for some donors at each locus, so association tests used only the typed subset. A cluster of highly shared sequence variants was judged likely to be a technical artifact of the sequencing pipeline. Strong co-occurrence of HLA alleles, especially DR and DQ, made assigning TCR associations to individual alleles difficult. The only immune exposure information available for the cohort was CMV serostatus.

Receptor amplification or capture employed the immunoSEQ multiplex PCR assay. A mixture of 60 forward primers for TCR Vbeta segments and 13 reverse primers for TCR Jbeta segments was used in the multiplex PCR. A multiplex PCR assay on genomic DNA amplified the CDR3 region of rearranged TCR beta genes. The amplified TCR beta libraries were sequenced on the Illumina HiSeq System as 87-base-pair reads. Concerning the study's data processing: In a later analysis, 80 million or so unique TCR beta chains were counted across the roughly 670 repertoires, and approximately 11 million of these chains were shared by at least two donors. To remove PCR and sequencing errors, raw reads were error-corrected and collapsed into unique sequences using a nearest-neighbor algorithm that merged closely related sequences. CDR3 sequences were aligned to IMGT reference sequences to assign V, D and J gene segments. For a sequence to be retained, a match of at least six nucleotides was required to both a V gene segment and a J gene segment. Rearrangements were called productive when the CDR3 lacked stop codons and stayed in frame with V and J; all others were non-productive. Following IMGT convention, CDR3 was defined as the stretch from the second conserved V-encoded cysteine to the conserved J-encoded phenylalanine. The earlier analysis of 500 to 750 of the donors excluded any sequence lacking an unambiguous match to a single V gene segment. In an earlier analysis of 450 to 700 of the donors, V segments were called functional above 56.7% productive rearrangements and were called segregating when the between-donor standard deviation exceeded 5%. A statistical classification framework was built to diagnose cytomegalovirus status from the catalog of TCR beta chain sequences. A later analysis assigned V and J genes by comparing TCR nucleotide sequences with IMGT/GENE-DB human TR gene sequences. The TCRdist pipeline was used in a later analysis to assign CDR3 sequences and most-parsimonious VDJ recombination scenarios. A later analysis defined each TCR beta chain by its CDR3 amino acid sequence plus V-gene family, and excluded reads lacking a unique V-gene family. To address suspected cross-contamination and a sequencing artifact, a later analysis removed 592 highly shared, low-generation-probability nucleotide sequences. In a later analysis, a clonal expansion index for each public chain was calculated from normalized within-repertoire ranks of inferred template counts. A later analysis computed generation probabilities with a VDJ recombination model fitted to out-of-frame rearrangements, and checked the results against IGoR. In a later analysis, hypergeometric tests were used to score TCR-TCR, TCR-HLA and TCR-CMV co-occurrence, with a repertoire-size bias correction applied to TCR pairs. A later analysis estimated false discovery rates by permuting HLA or CMV assignments 20 times. A later analysis grouped co-occurring TCRs with DBSCAN, adding TCRdist sequence similarity when clustering within HLA-allele-positive subsets. Repertoires with fewer than 30,000 or more than 120,000 public chains, plus five repertoires with anomalous nucleotide sharing, were excluded from co-occurrence clustering. TCRdb provides this immuneACCESS table in a form limited to in-frame rearrangements. Some clones are lacking; in checked studies, under half of them reflect an unresolved V gene, and why the rest are absent is not known. The V and J calls and the clone size are those of that table, but D and trimming were determined from the DNA. The sample includes 72,000 or so clones, with 75% observed a single time. The ten biggest clones cover about 8% of the sample.

The CDR3 contains 16 residues, cysteine and phenylalanine counted. The kept DNA is CDR3 alone, 48 bases in frame from the first base. V is reduced by 2 bases and J by 4 bases, leaving a spacing of 17 bases between them. As encoded in the germline V gene, CDR1 is SNHLY while CDR2 is FYNNEI. Input material: PBMCs. The receptor was derived from a woman younger than 45 in good health and CMV-seropositive. Recombination linked TRBV2 to TRBJ1-2, with a tentative D gene TRBD1 over 6 matching bases. The sequence in DNA is TGTGCCAGCAGTGAAACGAGAGGGGGAAGTGGCTATGGCTACACCTTC. This codes for CASSETRGGSGYGYTF.